This record looks at one TCR beta chain sequence and its context. Its antigen is still unknown. These data originate in a study of shared clonotypes between healthy human individuals. V lost 7 bases and J 5 bases, leaving 19 bases between the germline ends. Per germline, CDR1 SGHRS and CDR2 YFSETQ. There are 14 residues in the CDR3. Per the study methods: ImmunoSEQ yielded junction-only sequences lacking quality scores, so filtering differed. Data came from immunoSEQ multiplex PCR; TCRdb stores just in-frame clones and leaves some out. The V and J calls and the clone size are those of that table, but D and trimming were determined from the DNA. The sample has roughly 2.2 million clones, approximately 93% seen once. Study-level results: Blood was the sole source, and tissue repertoires probably differ.

The source is a man younger than 30 in good health. Some clones in this sample may be carry-over from other donors' samples. The chain carries TRBV5-1 and TRBJ2-7; D is possibly TRBD1 (6 bases). Input material: naive CD4+ T cells from PBMCs. Subset indicated: CD45RA+ positively selected. The CDR3 nucleotides read TGCGCCAGCCGTACCCAGGGGTCCCTCCACGAGCAGTACTTC. Its protein product is CASRTQGSLHEQYF.